This TCR beta chain was observed in a study of blood T cell repertoires in COVID-19. The overall study: COVID-19 samples collected from the United States, Italy and Spain covered acute and convalescent phases. T cells, B-cell-depleted T cells, or PBMCs supplied cDNA or gDNA.

J lost 10 bases, V lost 0 bases, and 11 bases had no gene match. The CDR3 is 16 amino acids. Per germline, CDR1 MGHRA and CDR2 YSYEKL. How the authors handled the data: By means of reference gene primer amplification, nucleated cell counts were estimated. The repertoire was sequenced with immunoSEQ multiplex PCR; TCRdb's copy has only in-frame clones and lacks some. V and J calls and clone size come straight from that table; D and trimming were deduced from the DNA. The table has roughly 110,000 clones, 70% to 80% seen once; the top ten hold approximately 0.9%. The genes are TRBV4-1 and TRBJ2-4, with TRBD2 identical over 8 bases. Sequencing was carried out using peripheral blood. This receptor was identified in a human donor with acute or convalescent COVID-19. The donor label of this sample is uncertain. This CDR3 is CASSQDHGGAGFIQYF. CDR3 nucleotide sequence: TGCGCCAGCAGCCAAGATCACGGGGGGGCGGGATTTATTCAGTACTTC.